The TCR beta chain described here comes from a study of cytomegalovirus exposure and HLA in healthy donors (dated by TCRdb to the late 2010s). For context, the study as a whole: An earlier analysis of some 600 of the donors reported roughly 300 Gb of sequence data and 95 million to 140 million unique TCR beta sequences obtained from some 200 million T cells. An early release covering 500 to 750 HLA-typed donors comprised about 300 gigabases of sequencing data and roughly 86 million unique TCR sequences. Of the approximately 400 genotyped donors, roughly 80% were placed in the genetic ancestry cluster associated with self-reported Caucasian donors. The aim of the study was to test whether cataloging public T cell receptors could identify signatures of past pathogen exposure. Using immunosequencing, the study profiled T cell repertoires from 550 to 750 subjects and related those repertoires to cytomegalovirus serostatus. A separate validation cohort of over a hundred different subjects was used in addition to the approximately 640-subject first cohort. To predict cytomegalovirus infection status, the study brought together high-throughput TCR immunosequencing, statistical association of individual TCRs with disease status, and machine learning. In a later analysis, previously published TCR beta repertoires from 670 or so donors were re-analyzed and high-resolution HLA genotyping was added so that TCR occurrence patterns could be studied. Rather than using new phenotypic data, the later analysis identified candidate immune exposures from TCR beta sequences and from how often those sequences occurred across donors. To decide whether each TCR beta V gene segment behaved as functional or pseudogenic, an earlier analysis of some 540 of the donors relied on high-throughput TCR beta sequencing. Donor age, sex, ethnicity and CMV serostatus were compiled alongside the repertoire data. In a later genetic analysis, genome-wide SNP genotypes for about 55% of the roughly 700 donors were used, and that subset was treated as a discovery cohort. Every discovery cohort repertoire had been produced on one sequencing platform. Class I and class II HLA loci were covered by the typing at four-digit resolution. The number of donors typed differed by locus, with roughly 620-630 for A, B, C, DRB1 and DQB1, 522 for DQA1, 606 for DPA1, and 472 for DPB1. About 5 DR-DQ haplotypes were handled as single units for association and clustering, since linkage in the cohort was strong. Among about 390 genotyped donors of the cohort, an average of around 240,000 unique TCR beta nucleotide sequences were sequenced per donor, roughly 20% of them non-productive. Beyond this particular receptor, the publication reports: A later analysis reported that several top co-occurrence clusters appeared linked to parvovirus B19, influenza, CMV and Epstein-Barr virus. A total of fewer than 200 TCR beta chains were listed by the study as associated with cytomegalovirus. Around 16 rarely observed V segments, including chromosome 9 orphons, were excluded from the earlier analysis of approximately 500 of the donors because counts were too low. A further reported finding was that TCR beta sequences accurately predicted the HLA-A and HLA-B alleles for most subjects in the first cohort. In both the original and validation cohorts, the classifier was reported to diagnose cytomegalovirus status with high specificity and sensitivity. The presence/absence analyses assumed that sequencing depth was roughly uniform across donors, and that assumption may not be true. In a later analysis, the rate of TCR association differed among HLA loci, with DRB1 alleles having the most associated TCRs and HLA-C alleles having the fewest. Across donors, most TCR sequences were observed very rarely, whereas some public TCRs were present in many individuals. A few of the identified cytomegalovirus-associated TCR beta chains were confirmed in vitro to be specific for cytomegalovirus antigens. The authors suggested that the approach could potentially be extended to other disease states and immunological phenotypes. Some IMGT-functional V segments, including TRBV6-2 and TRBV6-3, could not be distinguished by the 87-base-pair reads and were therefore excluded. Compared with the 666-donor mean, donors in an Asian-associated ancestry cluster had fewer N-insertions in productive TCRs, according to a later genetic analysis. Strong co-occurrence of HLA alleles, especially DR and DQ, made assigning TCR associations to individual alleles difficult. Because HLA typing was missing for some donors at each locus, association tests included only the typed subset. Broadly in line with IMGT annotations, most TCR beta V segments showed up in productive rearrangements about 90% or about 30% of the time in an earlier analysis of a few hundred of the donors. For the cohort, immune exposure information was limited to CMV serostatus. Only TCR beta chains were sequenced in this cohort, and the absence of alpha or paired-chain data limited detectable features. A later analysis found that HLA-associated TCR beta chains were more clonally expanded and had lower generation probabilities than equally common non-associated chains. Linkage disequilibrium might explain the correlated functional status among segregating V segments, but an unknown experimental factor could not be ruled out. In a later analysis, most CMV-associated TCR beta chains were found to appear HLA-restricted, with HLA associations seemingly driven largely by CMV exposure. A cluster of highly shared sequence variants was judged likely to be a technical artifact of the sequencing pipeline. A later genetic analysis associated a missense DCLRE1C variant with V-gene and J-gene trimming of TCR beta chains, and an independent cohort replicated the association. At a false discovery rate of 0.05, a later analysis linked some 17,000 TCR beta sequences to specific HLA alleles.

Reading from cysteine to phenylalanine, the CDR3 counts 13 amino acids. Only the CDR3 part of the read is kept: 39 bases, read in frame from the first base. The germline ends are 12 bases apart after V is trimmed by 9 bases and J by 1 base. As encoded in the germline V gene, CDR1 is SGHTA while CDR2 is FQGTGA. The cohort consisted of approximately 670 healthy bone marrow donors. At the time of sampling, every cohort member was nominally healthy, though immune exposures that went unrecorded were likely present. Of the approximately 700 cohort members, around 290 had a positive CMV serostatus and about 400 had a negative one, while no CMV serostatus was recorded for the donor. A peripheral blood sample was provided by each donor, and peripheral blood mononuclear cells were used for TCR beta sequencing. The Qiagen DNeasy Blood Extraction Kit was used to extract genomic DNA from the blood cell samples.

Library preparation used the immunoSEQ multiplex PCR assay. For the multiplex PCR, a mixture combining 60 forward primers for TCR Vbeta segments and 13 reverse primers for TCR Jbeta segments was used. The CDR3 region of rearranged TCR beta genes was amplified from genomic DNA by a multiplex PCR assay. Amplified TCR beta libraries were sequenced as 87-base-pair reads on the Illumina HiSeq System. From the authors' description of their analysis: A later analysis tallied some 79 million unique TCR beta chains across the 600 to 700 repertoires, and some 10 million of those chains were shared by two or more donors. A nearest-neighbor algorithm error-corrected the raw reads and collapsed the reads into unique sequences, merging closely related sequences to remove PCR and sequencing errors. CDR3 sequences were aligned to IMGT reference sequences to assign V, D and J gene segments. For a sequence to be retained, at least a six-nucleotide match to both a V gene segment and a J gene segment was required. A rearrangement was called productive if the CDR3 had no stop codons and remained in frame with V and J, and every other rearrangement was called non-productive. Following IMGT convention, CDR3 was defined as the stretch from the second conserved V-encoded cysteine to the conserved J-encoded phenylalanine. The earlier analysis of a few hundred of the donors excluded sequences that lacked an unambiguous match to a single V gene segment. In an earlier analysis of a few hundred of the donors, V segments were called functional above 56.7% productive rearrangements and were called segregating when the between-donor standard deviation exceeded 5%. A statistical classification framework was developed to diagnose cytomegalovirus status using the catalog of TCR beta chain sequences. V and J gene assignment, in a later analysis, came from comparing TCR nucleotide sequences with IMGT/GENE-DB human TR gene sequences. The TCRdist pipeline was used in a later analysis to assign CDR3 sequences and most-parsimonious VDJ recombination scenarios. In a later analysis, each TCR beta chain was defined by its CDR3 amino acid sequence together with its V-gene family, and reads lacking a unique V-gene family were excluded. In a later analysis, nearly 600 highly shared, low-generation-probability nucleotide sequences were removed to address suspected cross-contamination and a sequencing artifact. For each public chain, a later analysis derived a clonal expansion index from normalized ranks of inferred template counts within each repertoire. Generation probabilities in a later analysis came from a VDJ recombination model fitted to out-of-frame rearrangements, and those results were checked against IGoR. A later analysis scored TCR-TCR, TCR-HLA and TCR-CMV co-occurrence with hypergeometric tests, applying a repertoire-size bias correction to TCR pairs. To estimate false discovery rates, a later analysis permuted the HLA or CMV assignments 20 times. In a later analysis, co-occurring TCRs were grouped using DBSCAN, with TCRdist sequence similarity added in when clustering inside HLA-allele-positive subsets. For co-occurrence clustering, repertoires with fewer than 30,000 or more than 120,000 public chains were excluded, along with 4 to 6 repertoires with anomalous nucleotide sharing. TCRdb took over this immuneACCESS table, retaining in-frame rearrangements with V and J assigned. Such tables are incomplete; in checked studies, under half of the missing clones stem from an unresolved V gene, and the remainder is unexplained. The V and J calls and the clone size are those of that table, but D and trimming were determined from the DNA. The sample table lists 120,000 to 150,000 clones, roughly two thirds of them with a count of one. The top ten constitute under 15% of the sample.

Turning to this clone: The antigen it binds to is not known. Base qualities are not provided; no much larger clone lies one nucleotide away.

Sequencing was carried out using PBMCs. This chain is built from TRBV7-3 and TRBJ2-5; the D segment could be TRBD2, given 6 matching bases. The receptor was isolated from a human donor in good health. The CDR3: CARLRDSQETQYF. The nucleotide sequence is TGTGCCAGACTCCGGGACTCCCAAGAGACCCAGTACTTC.